This TCR beta chain was retrieved from a study of CD8 T cells in ankylosing spondylitis. This clonotype was seen repeatedly, ten times or more. The antigen is undetermined. General study points: Ankylosing spondylitis blood seemed to carry a telltale TCR beta motif made of several highly homologous variants.

In TCRdb, the 5' RACE reads were re-called with MiXCR into one record per CDR3 protein. The table shows about 150,000 distinct CDR3 sequences, with around 6.6% occurring only once. The receptor was derived from a female donor with ankylosing spondylitis or in good health (not recorded which). What was sequenced was blood, either unsorted or a sorted T cell fraction (not recorded which).

The DNA for the CDR3 is TGCAGTGCTCTTTCTTCCGTGACCCAGTACTTC. Its translation is CSALSSVTQYF. The rearrangement uses TRBV20-1 and TRBJ2-5; D is unclear. Trimming removed 5 bases from V and 7 bases from J, with 11 bases in between. The CDR3 runs 11 residues. The germline V gene encodes CDR1 DFQATT and CDR2 SNEGSKA (reference sequence).